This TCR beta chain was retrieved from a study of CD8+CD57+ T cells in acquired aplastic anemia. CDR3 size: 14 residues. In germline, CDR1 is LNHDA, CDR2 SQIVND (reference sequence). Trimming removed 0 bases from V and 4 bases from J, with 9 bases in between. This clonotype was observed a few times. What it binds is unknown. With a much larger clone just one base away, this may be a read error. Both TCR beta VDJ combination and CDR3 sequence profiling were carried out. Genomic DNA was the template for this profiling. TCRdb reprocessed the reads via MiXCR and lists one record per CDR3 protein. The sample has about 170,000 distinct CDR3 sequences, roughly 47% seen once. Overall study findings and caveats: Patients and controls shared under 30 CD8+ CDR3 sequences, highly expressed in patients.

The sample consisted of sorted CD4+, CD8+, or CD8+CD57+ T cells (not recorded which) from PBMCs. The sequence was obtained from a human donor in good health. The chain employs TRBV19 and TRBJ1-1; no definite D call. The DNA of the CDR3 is TGTGCCAGTAGTATAGATCTTCCGAGCACTGAAGCTTTCTTT. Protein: CASSIDLPSTEAFF.